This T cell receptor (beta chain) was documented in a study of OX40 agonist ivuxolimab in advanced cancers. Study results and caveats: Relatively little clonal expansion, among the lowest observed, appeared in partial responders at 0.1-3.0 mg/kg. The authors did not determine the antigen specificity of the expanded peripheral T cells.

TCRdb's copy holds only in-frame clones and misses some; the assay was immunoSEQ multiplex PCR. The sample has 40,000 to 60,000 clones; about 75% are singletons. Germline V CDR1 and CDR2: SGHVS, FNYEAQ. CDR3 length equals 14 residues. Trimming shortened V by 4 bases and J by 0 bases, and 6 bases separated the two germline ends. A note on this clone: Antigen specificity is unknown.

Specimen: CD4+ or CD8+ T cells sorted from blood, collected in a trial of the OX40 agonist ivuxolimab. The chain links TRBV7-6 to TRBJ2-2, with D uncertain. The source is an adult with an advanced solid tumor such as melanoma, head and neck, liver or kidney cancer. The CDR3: CASSSRTNTGELFF. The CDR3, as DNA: TGTGCCAGCAGCTCTCGAACGAACACCGGGGAGCTGTTTTTT.